These 29 T cell receptor beta chains share one sample of origin, sequenced in a study of cytomegalovirus exposure and HLA in healthy donors. Vbeta (60) and Jbeta (13) primers were used in the PCR. TCRdb's copy holds only in-frame clones and misses some; the assay was immunoSEQ multiplex PCR. The sample lists about 43,000 clones, roughly 77% occurring once. The source material was PBMCs. The receptor set was obtained from a young man in good health and CMV-seronegative.

V gene TRBV4-3 combines with J gene TRBJ2-5; 8 nucleotides agree with TRBD2. TRBJ2-7 matches the DNA end more closely, so the J call is doubtful. The CDR3 covers 15 residues. Germline V gene data show CDR1 as LGHNA and CDR2 as YSLEER. In DNA, the CDR3 is TGCGCCAGCAGCCAAGTCCGACTAGCGCTCTACGAGCAGTACTTC. Translation gives CASSQVRLALYEQYF.

V is TRBV6-4 and J is TRBJ2-3; 8 bases are a match to TRBD2. Germline CDR1 reads MRHNA; CDR2 reads SNTAGT. V trimming: 6 bases; J trimming: 1 base; junction bases outside the gene matches: 6. The CDR3 consists of 15 residues. The CDR3 DNA follows: TGTGCCAGCAGCGAAGCGGGAGACGGCACAGATACGCAGTATTTT. Protein: CASSEAGDGTDTQYF.

Regarding this clone: The conserved phenylalanine or tryptophan normally closing the CDR3 is absent here, so this likely arose from a read error. This rearrangement joins TRBV27 to TRBJ1-2, with 11 bases fitting TRBD1. Germline lookup yields CDR1 MNHEY and CDR2 SMNVEV (reference sequence). V was pared by 6 bases and J by 4 bases, with 7 bases of the junction left unmatched. CDR3 size: 15 residues. CDR3 nucleotides: TGTGCCAGCAGCAGGACAGGGGGCGTTGGCTATGGCTACACCTCC. It translates to CASSRTGGVGYGYTS.

V gene TRBV5-8 combines with J gene TRBJ2-3; D is unresolved. Trimming took 0 bases from V and 4 from J, leaving 9 bases between them. CDR3 length: 14 residues. Germline loops: CDR1 SGHTS, CDR2 YDEGEE. The CDR3 is CASSLVARPDTQYF. The CDR3 region has the DNA TGTGCCAGCAGCTTGGTCGCTAGGCCAGATACGCAGTATTTT.

J is TRBJ1-2 and V is TRBV7-9; D remains unclear. The germline V gene encodes CDR1 SEHNR and CDR2 FQNEAQ (reference sequence). V was pared by 1 base and J by 7 bases, with 13 bases between. CDR3 length: 14 amino acids. The DNA of the CDR3 is TGTGCCAGCAGCTTAGGCCCGGGGATAAGTGGCTACACCTTC. Translation: CASSLGPGISGYTF.

This rearrangement joins TRBV29-1 to TRBJ1-1; 8 nucleotides match TRBD1. Germline CDR1 and CDR2: SQVTM and ANQGSEA. CDR3 size: 13 residues. V lost 5 bases to trimming and J lost 1 base; unmatched junction nucleotides: 3. The DNA for the CDR3 is TGCAGCGTTAGACAGGGGACGAACACTGAAGCTTTCTTT. This translates into CSVRQGTNTEAFF.

This chain uses TRBV11-3 with TRBJ2-7, with 13 bases lining up with TRBD2. Germline-derived CDR1 and CDR2 are SGHNT and YENEEA. The J segment lost 7 bases and the V segment lost 5 bases, leaving 5 bases of the junction unmatched. This CDR3 is built from 14 residues. CDR3 sequence: CASSAGTSGIEQYF. As DNA, the CDR3 is TGTGCCAGCAGCGCCGGGACTAGCGGGATTGAGCAGTACTTC.

The chain has TRBV5-4 and TRBJ1-6; 7 bases map to TRBD1. Losses at the gene ends were 2 bases for V and 7 bases for J; bases not matched to a gene: 6. The CDR3 has 15 residues. CDR1 SGHNT and CDR2 YYREEE come from the germline V gene (reference sequence). The CDR3 region is CASSFVGQSNSPLHF. In DNA, the CDR3 is TGTGCCAGCAGCTTCGTGGGACAGTCGAATTCACCCCTCCACTTT.

The chain carries TRBV21-1 and TRBJ2-5; the table assigns TRBD1, which was not confirmed against the DNA. With the DNA end fitting TRBJ2-7 better, the J assignment may be wrong. TRBV21-1 is a pseudogene. The CDR3 has 14 amino acids. CDR3 bases: TGTGCCAGCAGCAAACCCAGGCTCTCCTACGAGCAGTACTTC. Its protein is CASSKPRLSYEQYF.

As DNA, the CDR3 is TGTGCCAGCAGTGGGAACAGGGCAGATACGCAGTATTTT. Translating it yields CASSGNRADTQYF. V is TRBV6-4 and J is TRBJ2-3; D possibly corresponds to TRBD1 (6 bases). This CDR3 is built from 13 residues. V gave up 4 bases and J gave up 4 bases, with 9 bases separating them. The germline gives CDR1 MRHNA, CDR2 SNTAGT.

The rearrangement uses TRBV7-9 and TRBJ2-2; D not resolved. V shed 8 bases and J shed 6 bases, with 19 bases lying between them. CDR1 is SEHNR, CDR2 FQNEAQ, per germline (reference sequence). CDR3 length equals 15 residues. The DNA of the CDR3 is TGTGCCAGCGACCGGGTTGGTAGCAACGCCGGGGAGCTGTTTTTT. Amino acid sequence: CASDRVGSNAGELFF.

V gene TRBV15 combines with J gene TRBJ1-5, with TRBD1 identical over 9 bases. The CDR3 sequence is 15 residues long. Unmatched junction bases numbered 6, after V lost 3 bases and J lost 6 bases. Germline assignment: CDR1 LNHNV and CDR2 YYDKDF (reference sequence). CDR3 bases: TGTGCCACCAGCAGGAAGGACAGGGGAAGTCAGCCCCAGCATTTT. Translated: CATSRKDRGSQPQHF.

J is TRBJ2-5 and V is TRBV7-9; D remains ambiguous. V lost 5 bases to trimming and J lost 5 bases, with 15 bases between them. The germline CDR1 and CDR2 sequences are SEHNR and FQNEAQ (reference sequence). This CDR3 has 14 residues. CDR3 coding DNA: TGTGCCAGCAGCATAAATCGGTTGCGTGAGACCCAGTACTTC. It codes for CASSINRLRETQYF.

This clone was observed a single time. The chain recombines TRBV6-5 with TRBJ1-5; 10 bases line up with TRBD1. The V and J ends lost 5 bases and 6 bases, in that order; junction bases with no gene match: 7. Germline V gene lookup returns CDR1 MNHEY and CDR2 SVGAGI. CDR3 length equals 15 residues. The CDR3: CASSPGQGFRQPQHF. CDR3 DNA: TGTGCCAGCAGTCCGGGACAGGGGTTCCGTCAGCCCCAGCATTTT.

The chain combines TRBV4-1 with TRBJ2-5, with D possibly being TRBD2 (7 bases). The DNA matches TRBJ2-7 better at its end, which makes the J call doubtful. In germline, CDR1 is MGHRA, CDR2 YSYEKL. This CDR3 contains 14 residues. CDR3 region: CAAVEGGESYEQYF. CDR3 nucleotides: TGCGCCGCGGTTGAGGGGGGGGAGTCCTACGAGCAGTACTTC.

V is TRBV11-2 and J is TRBJ1-3, with TRBD1 as a possible D gene (5 bases). Germline loops: CDR1 SGHAT, CDR2 FQNNGV. V gave up 1 base and J gave up 3 bases, with 19 bases separating them. The CDR3 loop spans 18 amino acids. CDR3 loop: CASSLAGVRVYDGNTIYF. The CDR3 region has the DNA TGTGCCAGCAGCTTAGCGGGCGTCAGGGTATACGATGGAAACACCATATATTTT.

This sequence joins TRBV6-1 and TRBJ2-5, with TRBD1 matching over 10 bases. The J call is doubtful: the DNA matches TRBJ2-7 better. Germline V CDR1 and CDR2: MNHNS, SASEGT. This CDR3 is 15 amino acids long. The CDR3 spells CASRDSGQGFLEQYF. DNA of the CDR3: TGTGCCAGCAGAGATTCGGGACAGGGGTTTCTCGAGCAGTACTTC.

The V gene is TRBV4-2, the J gene TRBJ1-5; 9 nucleotides agree with TRBD1. The CDR3 is 19 residues long. The V and J ends lost 1 base and 4 bases, in that order; junction bases with no gene match: 14. From germline, CDR1 is LGHNA and CDR2 YNFKEQ. The CDR3 nucleotides read TGTGCCAGCAGCCAAGCGGGACAGGGATATGAAGGGCCAAATCAGCCCCAGCATTTT. This gives the protein CASSQAGQGYEGPNQPQHF.

The gene calls are TRBV7-2 and TRBJ1-1; 7 positions agree with TRBD1. CDR3 length equals 15 residues. Trimming removed 1 base from V and 6 bases from J; junction bases left unmatched: 8. The germline gives CDR1 SGHTA, CDR2 FQGNSA. CDR3 sequence (DNA): TGTGCCAGCAGCTTAGATGGCAGGGGGAGCGCTGAAGCTTTCTTT. It codes for CASSLDGRGSAEAFF.

This sequence joins TRBV5-1 and TRBJ2-1; 9 bases align to TRBD1. This CDR3 has 15 amino acids. From germline, CDR1 is SGHRS and CDR2 YFSETQ. Losses at the gene ends were 5 bases for V and 8 bases for J; bases not matched to a gene: 11. CDR3 DNA: TGCGCCAGCAGTTGGGCGGGACAGGGCGCCGATGAGCAGTTCTTC. Its protein is CASSWAGQGADEQFF.

CDR3 residues: CASSLDGGAAGNTIYF. CDR3 in DNA: TGTGCCAGCAGCTTGGACGGGGGTGCAGCTGGAAACACCATATATTTT. This sequence joins TRBV5-4 and TRBJ1-3; tentative D call: TRBD1 (5 bases). Germline values: CDR1 SGHNT, CDR2 YYREEE (reference sequence). There are 16 residues in the CDR3. V was cut by 0 bases and J by 2 bases, with 12 bases left in between.

CDR3 region: CASAANPDRDHEQYF. The CDR3 DNA reads as TGTGCCAGCGCAGCAAACCCCGACAGGGATCACGAGCAGTACTTC. The chain uses TRBV28 and TRBJ2-7, with 7 bases matching TRBD1. Unmatched junction bases numbered 15, after V lost 8 bases and J lost 5 bases. CDR3 length: 15 amino acids. The germline V gene encodes CDR1 MDHEN and CDR2 SYDVKM.

This chain uses TRBV29-1 with TRBJ2-4; TRBD2 matches at 15 bases. The CDR3 has 14 amino acids. Germline V CDR1 and CDR2: SQVTM, ANQGSEA. Losses at the gene ends were 5 bases for V and 13 bases for J; bases not matched to a gene: 9. CDR3 in amino acids: CSVRTSGRVKSQYF. The CDR3 nucleotides are TGCAGCGTTCGGACTAGCGGGAGGGTTAAAAGCCAGTACTTC. Together with reference TRBV29-1 and TRBJ2-4, the CDR3 gives the full variable domain: SAVISQKPSRDICQRGTSLTIQCQVDSQVTMMFWYRQQPGQSLTLIATANQGSEATYESGFVIDKFPISRPNLTFSTLTVSNMSPEDSSIYLCSVRTSGRVKSQYFGAGTRLSVL.

The chain carries TRBV9 and TRBJ2-3; 7 bases are a match to TRBD2. The CDR3 is 19 amino acids. Germline trimming cut 2 bases from V and 0 bases from J; bases unmatched to any gene: 15. CDR1 SGDLS and CDR2 YYNGEE come from the germline V gene. Here the CDR3 DNA reads TGTGCCAGCAGCGTTGAGACCGCGGGGGTTCACCCTAGCACAGATACGCAGTATTTT. This gives the protein CASSVETAGVHPSTDTQYF.

This clone has a handful of counts. V is TRBV5-1 and J is TRBJ2-1; TRBD2 aligns across 10 bases. The CDR3 spans 16 residues. The V gene's germline CDR1 is SGHRS and CDR2 YFSETQ. V was pared by 5 bases and J by 4 bases, with 9 bases of the junction left unmatched. CDR3 DNA: TGCGCCAGCAGTTTGCCTGGGACTAGCGATTACAATGAGCAGTTCTTC. Translation gives CASSLPGTSDYNEQFF.

This clone was counted a few times. This sample includes further DNA sequences coding for the same CDR3. CDR3 residues: CASSPPGGNTGELFF. CDR3 nucleotide sequence: TGTGCCAGCAGCCCCCCAGGAGGGAACACCGGGGAGCTGTTTTTT. The V call is TRBV7-3, the J call TRBJ2-2, with D possibly matching TRBD2 (5 bases). Germline-derived CDR1 and CDR2 are SGHTA and FQGTGA. Trimming stripped 5 bases from V and 1 base from J, with 11 bases between. The CDR3 totals 15 residues.

J is TRBJ2-2 and V is TRBV7-8; tentative D call: TRBD2 (6 bases). V lost 2 bases, J lost 4 bases, and 17 bases lay in between. Germline V gene lookup returns CDR1 SGHVS and CDR2 FQNEAQ. CDR3 length: 17 residues. The CDR3 reads CASSLRSGGSATGELFF. In DNA form, the CDR3 reads TGTGCCAGCAGCTTACGTTCCGGAGGGTCGGCCACCGGGGAGCTGTTTTTT.

In DNA form, the CDR3 reads TGTGCCAGCTCACCTGCGGGGGGGAACACTGAAGCTTTCTTT. Translated: CASSPAGGNTEAFF. V gene TRBV18 combines with J gene TRBJ1-1; TRBD1 is a possible D gene (5 bases). Germline V gene sequence: CDR1 KGHSH, CDR2 LQKENI. The V gene lost 3 bases and the J gene lost 1 base, with 9 bases spanning the gap. The CDR3 is 14 amino acids.

The genes are TRBV6-1 and TRBJ2-7; TRBD1 is a possible D gene (6 bases). Deletions cut 8 bases from V and 2 bases from J, with 10 bases between. Per germline, CDR1 MNHNS and CDR2 SASEGT. The CDR3 extends over 12 amino acids. CDR3 DNA sequence: TGTGCCAGCCAGGGGACAACCTACGAGCAGTACTTC. Translation: CASQGTTYEQYF.